The 31 T cell receptor beta chains reported below all come from one sample, sequenced in a study of PD-1 blockade in classical Hodgkin lymphoma. Time point denoted: cycle 4 day 1 (C4D1), after less than 7 weeks of nivolumab. Each of the patients experienced relapse following autologous stem cell transplantation, and their brentuximab vedotin exposure differed. Here immunoSEQ multiplex PCR was the method, and the copy in TCRdb shows in-frame clones only, minus some. The sample has more than 90,000 clones, 78% seen once. The sample was peripheral blood mononuclear cells (PBMCs), taken before the fourth cycle of nivolumab. All receptors come from a human donor with classical Hodgkin lymphoma.

The rearrangement links TRBV30 to TRBJ2-7; 7 bases align to TRBD2. This CDR3 spans 14 amino acids. Germline loops: CDR1 GTSNPN, CDR2 SVGIG (reference sequence). Trimming cost V 2 bases and J 1 base; bases outside gene matches: 5. As DNA, the CDR3 is TGTGCCTGGAGTACCGGGGGACTATCCTACGAGCAGTACTTC. It specifies CAWSTGGLSYEQYF.

The rearrangement joins TRBV4-1 to TRBJ2-5; 9 nucleotides agree with TRBD2. Trimming cost V 0 bases and J 4 bases; bases outside gene matches: 6. The CDR3 is 16 residues long. In germline, CDR1 is MGHRA, CDR2 YSYEKL. The CDR3 here is CASSQDTAGGRETQYF. The CDR3 DNA reads TGCGCCAGCAGCCAAGATACTGCGGGGGGGCGAGAGACCCAGTACTTC.

The chain couples TRBV14 to TRBJ2-1; TRBD1 matches 7 bases. CDR1 SGHDN and CDR2 FVKESK come from the germline V gene. With V trimmed by 6 bases and J by 4 bases, 9 bases remained unmatched. CDR3 length: 15 amino acids. The CDR3 protein is CASRRLGQPYNEQFF. DNA for the CDR3: TGTGCCAGCAGACGCCTGGGACAGCCATACAATGAGCAGTTCTTC.

V gene TRBV7-9 combines with J gene TRBJ1-5; 7 bases agree with TRBD1. The CDR3 loop spans 16 amino acids. V was clipped by 6 bases and J by 3 bases; unmatched bases: 11. The V gene's germline CDR1 is SEHNR and CDR2 FQNEAQ (reference sequence). The DNA of the CDR3 is TGTGCCAGCAGTTTTTGGACAGGCGGTACCAATCAGCCCCAGCATTTT. Protein product: CASSFWTGGTNQPQHF.

V is TRBV5-4 and J is TRBJ1-2; 7 positions match TRBD1. The CDR3 has 13 residues. Germline CDR1 SGHNT, CDR2 YYREEE (reference sequence). The V and J ends lost 3 bases and 6 bases, in that order; junction bases with no gene match: 5. CDR3 coding DNA: TGTGCCAGCAGCTCTACAGGGGCTCATGGCTACACCTTC. Protein sequence: CASSSTGAHGYTF.

This rearrangement joins TRBV7-9 to TRBJ1-2; D call uncertain. The CDR3 is made up of 15 amino acids. Germline CDR1 reads SEHNR; CDR2 reads FQNEAQ (reference sequence). V was cut by 2 bases and J by 0 bases, with 10 bases left in between. The DNA for the CDR3 is TGTGCCAGCAGCTTATTGACCAATCCTAACTATGGCTACACCTTC. Its translation is CASSLLTNPNYGYTF.

As for this clone: One junction end disagrees with the germline gene, perhaps due to a read error. In nucleotides, the CDR3 is TGTGCTAGCAGCTTAGACTCTGGAAACACCATATATTTT. It specifies CASSLDSGNTIYF. J is TRBJ1-3 and V is TRBV7-7; D is ambiguous. The CDR3 is 13 amino acids. Germline CDR1 reads SSHAT; CDR2 reads FNYEAQ (reference sequence).

The chain uses TRBV2 and TRBJ2-7; 11 bases fit TRBD1. The V and J ends lost 6 bases and 2 bases, in that order; junction bases with no gene match: 3. The CDR3 is made up of 14 amino acids. CDR1 and CDR2 (germline): SNHLY, FYNNEI. CDR3 nucleotide sequence: TGTGCCAGCAGCCCGGGACAGGGGGCCTACGAGCAGTACTTC. This translates into CASSPGQGAYEQYF.

This chain links TRBV7-9 with TRBJ1-2; 8 bases fit TRBD1. The V and J ends lost 5 bases and 5 bases, in that order; junction bases with no gene match: 10. Germline V CDR1 and CDR2: SEHNR, FQNEAQ (reference sequence). The CDR3 is 15 amino acids. The CDR3 sequence: CASSLEDRAGYGYTF. The CDR3 DNA follows: TGTGCCAGCAGCCTCGAGGACAGGGCGGGGTATGGCTACACCTTC. Together with reference TRBV7-9 and TRBJ1-2, the CDR3 gives the full variable domain: DTGVSQNPRHKITKRGQNVTFRCDPISEHNRLYWYRQTLGQGPEFLTYFQNEAQLEKSRLLSDRFSAERPKGSFSTLEIQRTEQGDSAMYLCASSLEDRAGYGYTFGSGTRLTVV.

A single count supports this clone. The chain recombines TRBV7-9 with TRBJ1-3; D might be TRBD1 (5 bases). The CDR3 covers 14 residues. The germline CDR1 and CDR2 sequences are SEHNR and FQNEAQ (reference sequence). V was shortened by 7 bases and J by 2 bases, with 12 bases between the two germline ends. The CDR3 here is CASTTQGPGNTIYF. CDR3 bases: TGTGCCAGCACCACTCAGGGCCCTGGAAACACCATATATTTT.

The chain couples TRBV18 to TRBJ2-7, with D perhaps TRBD1 (5 bases). In germline, CDR1 is KGHSH, CDR2 LQKENI. The CDR3 is 17 amino acids. V gave up 0 bases and J gave up 9 bases, with 24 bases separating them. CDR3 DNA: TGTGCCAGCTCACCACCGAATTATGGGCTAGGGGAAGGATGGCAGTACTTC. Translated, it gives CASSPPNYGLGEGWQYF. The complete variable domain, with remaining parts taken from reference TRBV18 and TRBJ2-7, reads NAGVMQNPRHLVRRRGQEARLRCSPMKGHSHVYWYRQLPEEGLKFMVYLQKENIIDESGMPKERFSAEFPKEGPSILRIQQVVRGDSAAYFCASSPPNYGLGEGWQYFGPGTRLTVT.

This rearrangement joins TRBV5-1 to TRBJ2-2; 10 bases map to TRBD2. Losses at the gene ends were 4 bases for V and 0 bases for J; bases not matched to a gene: 9. Per germline, CDR1 SGHRS and CDR2 YFSETQ. This CDR3 has 18 amino acids. The CDR3 reads CASSPLAGGSANTGELFF. CDR3 DNA: TGCGCCAGCAGCCCCTTAGCGGGGGGATCCGCGAACACCGGGGAGCTGTTTTTT.

The CDR3 DNA is TGCGCCAGCAGCCAGCTGGGACTGATGAACACTGAAGCTTTCTTT. Protein sequence: CASSQLGLMNTEAFF. The chain combines TRBV4-1 with TRBJ1-1, with D maybe TRBD1 (5 bases). CDR1 and CDR2 (germline): MGHRA, YSYEKL. V lost 3 bases and J 0 bases, leaving 11 bases between the germline ends. The CDR3 contains 15 residues.

V is TRBV19 and J is TRBJ1-2; 9 nucleotides line up with TRBD1. Germline CDR1 reads LNHDA; CDR2 reads SQIVND (reference sequence). The CDR3 totals 14 residues. The ends lost 4 bases at V and 4 bases at J; junction bases unmatched: 4. This CDR3 reads CASSRRDRAYGYTF. The CDR3 coding sequence is TGTGCCAGTAGTAGAAGGGACAGGGCCTATGGCTACACCTTC.

This chain uses TRBV7-6 with TRBJ1-4; TRBD1 matches at 7 bases. Looked up from germline, CDR1 is SGHVS and CDR2 is FNYEAQ. This CDR3 is 14 amino acids long. V shed 5 bases, J shed 4 bases, and the junction held 4 bases outside the gene matches. CDR3 sequence (DNA): TGTGCCAGCAGCCCCGGGACAGTTAATGAAAAACTGTTTTTT. Residues: CASSPGTVNEKLFF. The full variable domain, rest sourced from reference TRBV7-6 and TRBJ1-4, is GAGVSQSPRYKVTKRGQDVALRCDPISGHVSLYWYRQALGQGPEFLTYFNYEAQQDKSGLPNDRFSAERPEGSISTLTIQRTEQRDSAMYRCASSPGTVNEKLFFGSGTQLSVL.

V is TRBV2 and J is TRBJ1-5; D remains unclear. This CDR3 region has 18 residues. Per germline, CDR1 SNHLY and CDR2 FYNNEI. V lost 6 bases and J 0 bases, leaving 21 bases between the germline ends. The CDR3 DNA reads as TGTGCCAGCAGCAGCCCCACCGGGGTTATATATAGCAATCAGCCCCAGCATTTT. Protein sequence: CASSSPTGVIYSNQPQHF.

The CDR3 coding sequence is TGTGCCACCAAAGCGGGGGAGGGAGGGAACACTGAAGCTTTCTTT. It yields the protein CATKAGEGGNTEAFF. V gene TRBV6-1 combines with J gene TRBJ1-1; TRBD1 is a possible D gene (5 bases). This CDR3 has 15 amino acids. Trimming pared 10 bases from V and 1 base from J, leaving 19 bases between. The germline gives CDR1 MNHNS, CDR2 SASEGT.

This clone has a handful of counts. CDR3 region: CASTRGGANTEAFF. The DNA for the CDR3 is TGTGCCAGTACCAGGGGTGGGGCGAACACTGAAGCTTTCTTT. The V call is TRBV19, the J call TRBJ1-1; perhaps TRBD1 as D (6 bases). The CDR3 is 14 residues long. Per the germline V gene, CDR1 is LNHDA and CDR2 is SQIVND (reference sequence). V lost 7 bases, J lost 1 base, and 13 bases lay in between.

The chain joins TRBV9 to TRBJ2-2, with D possibly TRBD2 on 6 matching bases. The CDR3 spans 17 residues. V was clipped by 0 bases and J by 2 bases, with 14 bases between them. Germline V gives CDR1 SGDLS, CDR2 YYNGEE. CDR3 loop: CASSVVGWGLNTGELFF. CDR3 in DNA: TGTGCCAGCAGCGTAGTCGGTTGGGGACTCAACACCGGGGAGCTGTTTTTT.

This rearrangement joins TRBV18 to TRBJ2-1; 7 bases are a match to TRBD2. J was trimmed by 5 bases and V by 2 bases; bases with no gene match: 6. Germline V gene sequence: CDR1 KGHSH, CDR2 LQKENI. The CDR3 is made up of 15 amino acids. The CDR3 DNA is TGTGCCAGCTCACCAGCGGGGGACGGGAACAATGAGCAGTTCTTC. Translating it yields CASSPAGDGNNEQFF.

V usage is TRBV6-1 and J usage is TRBJ2-7, with D perhaps matching TRBD1 (7 bases). Trimming removed 3 bases at V and 2 bases at J, with 17 bases between. The CDR3 has 16 residues. From germline, CDR1 is MNHNS and CDR2 SASEGT. CDR3 coding DNA: TGTGCCAGCAGTGAGGGAGGAGGGGGCCGCCCCTACGAGCAGTACTTC. Translated, it gives CASSEGGGGRPYEQYF.

This clone was seen only once. DNA of the CDR3: TGCGCCAGCAGCCAAGAAACTAGCCTCTCAGATACGCAGTATTTT. Amino acids: CASSQETSLSDTQYF. The chain joins TRBV4-3 to TRBJ2-3; D is possibly TRBD2 (6 bases). The CDR3 has 15 amino acids. Germline V gene data show CDR1 as LGHNA and CDR2 as YSLEER. Trimming removed 0 bases at V and 4 bases at J, with 11 bases between.

V and J are TRBV7-2 and TRBJ1-2; no firm D call. Germline V lookup: CDR1 SGHTA, CDR2 FQGNSA. The V gene lost 1 base and the J gene lost 3 bases, with 6 bases spanning the gap. CDR3 length equals 13 residues. Written as DNA, the CDR3 is TGTGCCAGCAGCTTAGGGATGTACTATGGCTACACCTTC. Residues: CASSLGMYYGYTF.

V is TRBV7-3 and J is TRBJ2-7, with 12 positions matching TRBD2. V was pared by 2 bases and J by 3 bases, with 8 bases of the junction left unmatched. The germline gives CDR1 SGHTA, CDR2 FQGTGA. The CDR3 totals 17 residues. CDR3 sequence (DNA): TGTGCCAGCAGCTTAGGGATTCGGACTAGCGGGAACTACGAGCAGTACTTC. Protein product: CASSLGIRTSGNYEQYF.

The chain has TRBV4-2 and TRBJ2-1, with TRBD2 matching 11 bases. V was pared by 2 bases and J by 7 bases, with 4 bases of the junction left unmatched. This CDR3 has 15 residues. From germline, CDR1 is LGHNA and CDR2 YNFKEQ. CDR3 region: CASSQRGLAANEQFF. Written as DNA, the CDR3 is TGTGCCAGCAGCCAAAGGGGACTAGCGGCTAATGAGCAGTTCTTC.

The gene calls are TRBV10-3 and TRBJ1-6, with 8 bases aligning to TRBD1. This CDR3 comprises 15 residues. Trimming removed 0 bases from V and 6 bases from J; junction bases left unmatched: 1. Germline CDR1 ENHRY, CDR2 SYGVKD. This CDR3 is CAISESTGVNSPLHF. CDR3 DNA sequence: TGTGCCATCAGTGAGTCGACAGGGGTTAATTCACCCCTCCACTTT.

The chain has TRBV5-1 and TRBJ1-1; D remains unclear. Germline CDR1 SGHRS, CDR2 YFSETQ. This CDR3 spans 14 amino acids. Between the trimmed V and J ends, which lost 0 bases and 1 base, there was a span of 7 bases. CDR3 sequence reads: CASSLGQENTEAFF. The DNA for the CDR3 is TGCGCCAGCAGCTTGGGACAAGAGAACACTGAAGCTTTCTTT.

This clone was seen a few times. In nucleotides, the CDR3 is TGTGCCAGCAGCCCTCGCGGGGGGGCGGAGACCCAGTACTTC. Translated: CASSPRGGAETQYF. This chain links TRBV11-2 with TRBJ2-5; 9 bases match TRBD2. Germline CDR1 reads SGHAT; CDR2 reads FQNNGV. The CDR3 totals 14 residues. V shed 5 bases and J 5 bases; nucleotides not matched to a gene: 6.

The chain recombines TRBV21-1 with TRBJ1-1. TRBV21-1 is a pseudogene locus. This CDR3 spans 21 amino acids. Written as DNA, the CDR3 is TGTGCCAGCAGCAAATCTCTTCCCCCCTCCCGGGACTCAAGAGGACACACTGAAGCTTTCTTT. Its translation is CASSKSLPPSRDSRGHTEAFF.

V is TRBV6-4 and J is TRBJ2-1, with 7 bases identical to TRBD2. Germline loops: CDR1 MRHNA, CDR2 SNTAGT. The CDR3 sequence is 16 residues long. The trim removed 0 bases at V and 7 bases at J, leaving 9 bases unmatched. CDR3 sequence (DNA): TGTGCCAGCAGTGACTCGACAGCGGGACCTGGGAATGAGCAGTTCTTC. It is translated as CASSDSTAGPGNEQFF.

The chain employs TRBV9 and TRBJ2-7; TRBD1 matches 9 bases. V was pared by 4 bases and J by 3 bases, with 8 bases of the junction left unmatched. CDR1 is SGDLS, CDR2 YYNGEE, per germline. The CDR3 runs to 15 residues. As DNA, the CDR3 is TGTGCCAGCAGCACCGGACAGGGGTTGATCTACGAGCAGTACTTC. Translating it yields CASSTGQGLIYEQYF.